This TCR beta chain is from a study of human T cells and chemical hapten exposure. Notes on the study in general: Versus controls, expanded TCRs had significantly more large CDR3 similarity clusters.

This CDR3 region has 15 residues. Trimming removed 4 bases from V and 2 bases from J, with 9 bases in between. Per the germline V gene, CDR1 is LGHDT and CDR2 is YNNKEL (reference sequence). Indicated time point: pre-sensitization, week 0. The treatment here: therapeutic diphenylcyclopropenone sensitization with weekly scalp DPC. There are a few counts of this clonotype. Its cognate antigen is unknown. Each CDR3 protein is one row after TCRdb ran MiXCR on the RACE reads. This table holds around 330,000 distinct CDR3 sequences, about 5.4% found once. The chain carries TRBV3-1 and TRBJ2-6; D gene uncertain. This TCR derives from a woman between 18 and 29 years old with alopecia areata. Some clones in this sample may be carry-over from other donors' samples. The sample consisted of whole blood, taken in connection with sensitization to the hapten diphenylcyclopropenone (DPC). CDR3 in amino acids: CASSPFRAGANVLTF. In DNA form, the CDR3 reads TGTGCCAGCAGCCCCTTTCGGGCTGGGGCCAACGTCCTGACTTTC. Variable domain in full (rest from reference TRBV3-1 and TRBJ2-6): DTAVSQTPKYLVTQMGNDKSIKCEQNLGHDTMYWYKQDSKKFLKIMFSYNNKELIINETVPNRFSPKSPDKAHLNLHINSLELGDSAVYFCASSPFRAGANVLTFGAGSRLTVL.